What follows are 14 T cell receptor beta chains derived from one specimen sequenced in a study of T cell responses to AZD1222 COVID-19 vaccine. Only in-frame clones appear in the TCRdb table, and some are missing; sequencing was by immunoSEQ multiplex PCR. The sample records 110,000 to 150,000 clones, about nine tenths being singletons. The sequenced sample was peripheral blood, obtained on day 0 of AZD1222 vaccination. These receptors came from an adult in good health.

The chain carries TRBV15 and TRBJ2-1; D not certain. The CDR3 runs to 12 residues. Trimming cost V 3 bases and J 10 bases, with 10 bases left between them. Germline CDR1 and CDR2: LNHNV and YYDKDF (reference sequence). CDR3 DNA: TGTGCCACCAGCAGGACGGGCCAGGAGCAGTTCTTC. This translates into CATSRTGQEQFF.

This clone was recorded once. The V and J genes are TRBV4-1 and TRBJ1-2; tentative D call: TRBD1 (6 bases). The CDR3 runs 16 residues. Germline CDR1 and CDR2: MGHRA and YSYEKL. The V gene lost 0 bases and the J gene lost 4 bases, with 15 bases spanning the gap. CDR3 region: CASSQDGAGAAYGYTF. The CDR3 bases are TGCGCCAGCAGCCAAGATGGGGCGGGGGCGGCCTATGGCTACACCTTC.

This sequence joins TRBV6-4 and TRBJ2-1; maybe TRBD2 (6 bases). Trimming took 6 bases from V and 6 from J, leaving 18 bases between them. The CDR3 consists of 15 residues. Germline V lookup: CDR1 MRHNA, CDR2 SNTAGT. The CDR3 bases are TGTGCCAGCAGAAATAGCGGCAGGCCCACCAATGAGCAGTTCTTC. The encoded protein is CASRNSGRPTNEQFF.

This clone was seen a single time. This sequence joins TRBV5-1 and TRBJ2-2; 7 positions agree with TRBD1. V shed 0 bases and J 2 bases; nucleotides not matched to a gene: 4. This CDR3 contains 16 residues. CDR1 and CDR2 from the germline V gene are SGHRS and YFSETQ. The CDR3 sequence is CASSLARGPNTGELFF. The CDR3, as DNA: TGCGCCAGCAGCTTGGCGAGGGGGCCCAACACCGGGGAGCTGTTTTTT.

The chain recombines TRBV25-1 with TRBJ1-5, with TRBD1 matching over 7 bases. V shed 5 bases, J shed 7 bases, and the junction held 5 bases outside the gene matches. This CDR3 contains 13 residues. The germline CDR1 and CDR2 sequences are MGHDK and SYGVNS. This CDR3 reads CASSHRGSQPQHF. In nucleotides, the CDR3 is TGTGCCAGCAGTCACAGGGGCAGCCAGCCCCAGCATTTT.

The chain uses TRBV15 and TRBJ1-1; 7 bases map to TRBD1. The CDR3 runs to 14 residues. J was trimmed by 10 bases and V by 4 bases; bases with no gene match: 12. Germline V lookup: CDR1 LNHNV, CDR2 YYDKDF (reference sequence). CDR3 DNA: TGTGCCACCAGCATAGAGGGGGCCACAGAAAGAGCTTTCTTT. It specifies CATSIEGATERAFF.

In nucleotides, the CDR3 is TGTGCTAGTGGTTCCGGGACAGACAACACTGAAGCTTTCTTT. Translating gives CASGSGTDNTEAFF. This sequence joins TRBV12-5 and TRBJ1-1, with 7 bases fitting TRBD1. Germline V gene data show CDR1 as LGHNT and CDR2 as FRNRAP. V was clipped by 4 bases and J by 2 bases; unmatched bases: 4. This CDR3 has 14 residues.

This chain connects TRBV13 to TRBJ2-5; D not resolved. The length of the CDR3 is 16 residues. CDR1 PRHDT and CDR2 FYEKMQ come from the germline V gene (reference sequence). Deletions cut 3 bases from V and 4 bases from J, with 18 bases between. The CDR3 spells CASSLPSTDPTETQYF. CDR3 in DNA: TGTGCCAGCAGCTTGCCGTCTACCGACCCCACAGAGACCCAGTACTTC.

The chain couples TRBV27 to TRBJ2-2, with D perhaps TRBD2 (6 bases). Germline CDR1 is MNHEY and CDR2 is SMNVEV (reference sequence). With 3 bases removed from V and 4 bases from J, the gap between germline ends came to 24 bases. This CDR3 is built from 19 residues. The CDR3 loop reads CASSFSTGTRLRVTGELFF. In DNA form, the CDR3 reads TGTGCCAGCAGTTTCTCTACCGGGACTCGACTCCGAGTCACCGGGGAGCTGTTTTTT.

The V and J genes are TRBV19 and TRBJ2-1, with 9 bases that match TRBD1. The junction had 6 bases not matched to a gene; V was cut back by 3 bases and J by 6 bases. Germline V gives CDR1 LNHDA, CDR2 SQIVND (reference sequence). The CDR3 is 15 amino acids. The CDR3 sequence is CASSILQGASNEQFF. In nucleotides, the CDR3 is TGTGCCAGTAGTATTTTACAGGGGGCCTCCAATGAGCAGTTCTTC.

The chain employs TRBV19 and TRBJ2-1, with 14 bases aligning to TRBD2. The CDR3 has 18 amino acids. Trimming removed 9 bases from V and 1 base from J; junction bases left unmatched: 11. Germline V gene lookup returns CDR1 LNHDA and CDR2 SQIVND (reference sequence). CDR3 sequence (DNA): TGTGCCAGCCGAAACCACGGGACTAGCGGGGGTTCCTACAATGAGCAGTTCTTC. Its protein product is CASRNHGTSGGSYNEQFF.

The chain has TRBV12-3 or TRBV12-4 and TRBJ1-2, with D hard to call. The CDR3 totals 11 residues. V was cut by 1 base and J by 5 bases, with 2 bases left in between. CDR3 residues: CASSLEYGYTF. The CDR3 DNA follows: TGTGCCAGCAGTTTAGAATATGGCTACACCTTC.

The chain recombines TRBV6-2 or TRBV6-3 with TRBJ2-3; D call uncertain. The CDR3 has 12 amino acids. V lost 2 bases, J lost 9 bases, and 9 bases lay in between. Per the germline V gene, CDR1 is MNHEY and CDR2 is SVGEGT. The CDR3 bases are TGTGCCAGCAGTTACCCCTCCGGGACGCAGTATTTT. Its translation: CASSYPSGTQYF.

This rearrangement joins TRBV30 to TRBJ1-1, with a possible D match to TRBD1 (5 bases). The CDR3 consists of 12 residues. Trimming removed 7 bases at V and 0 bases at J, with 9 bases between. From germline, CDR1 is GTSNPN and CDR2 SVGIG (reference sequence). The CDR3 loop reads CASQGLNTEAFF. The DNA for the CDR3 is TGTGCCTCCCAGGGCCTGAACACTGAAGCTTTCTTT. The whole variable domain, remainder taken from reference TRBV30 and TRBJ1-1, is SQTIHQWPATLVQPVGSPLSLECTVEGTSNPNLYWYRQAAGRGLQLLFYSVGIGQISSEVPQNLSASRPQDRQFILSSKKLLLSDSGFYLCASQGLNTEAFFGQGTRLTVV.